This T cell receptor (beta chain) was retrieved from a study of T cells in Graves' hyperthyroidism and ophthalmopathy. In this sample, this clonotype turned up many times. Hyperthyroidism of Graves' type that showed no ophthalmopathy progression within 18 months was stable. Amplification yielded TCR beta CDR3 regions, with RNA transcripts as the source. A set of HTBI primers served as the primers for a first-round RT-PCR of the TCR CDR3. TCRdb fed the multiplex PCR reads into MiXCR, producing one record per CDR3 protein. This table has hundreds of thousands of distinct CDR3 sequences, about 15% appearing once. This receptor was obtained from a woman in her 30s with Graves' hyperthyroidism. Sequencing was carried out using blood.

The CDR3 nucleotides read TGCAGTGCGGAGAGGCAAGAGACCCAGTACTTC. Translating it yields CSAERQETQYF. This chain joins TRBV20-1 and TRBJ2-5; D is ambiguous. Germline assignment: CDR1 DFQATT and CDR2 SNEGSKA (reference sequence). The V gene lost 6 bases and the J gene lost 2 bases, with 7 bases spanning the gap. The CDR3 totals 11 residues.